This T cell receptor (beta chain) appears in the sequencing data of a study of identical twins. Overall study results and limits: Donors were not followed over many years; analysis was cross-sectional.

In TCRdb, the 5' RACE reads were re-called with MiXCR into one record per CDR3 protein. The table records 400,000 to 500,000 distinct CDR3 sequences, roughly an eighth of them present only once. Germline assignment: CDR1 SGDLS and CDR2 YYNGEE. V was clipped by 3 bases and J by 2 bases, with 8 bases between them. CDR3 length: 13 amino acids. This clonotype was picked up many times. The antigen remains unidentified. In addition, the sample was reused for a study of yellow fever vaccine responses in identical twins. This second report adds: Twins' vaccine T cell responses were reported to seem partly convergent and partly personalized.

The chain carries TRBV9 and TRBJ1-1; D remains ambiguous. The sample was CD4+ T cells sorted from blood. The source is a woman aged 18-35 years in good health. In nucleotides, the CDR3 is TGTGCCAGCAGCGCGATTGGCAACACTGAAGCTTTCTTT. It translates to CASSAIGNTEAFF.